This T cell receptor beta chain was recorded in a study of blood T cell repertoires in COVID-19. Sequenced by immunoSEQ multiplex PCR; TCRdb stores in-frame clones only, minus some. The data show a few hundred thousand clones, approximately 84% seen once. Trimming removed 2 bases at V and 1 base at J, with 5 bases between. This CDR3 region has 12 residues. Germline CDR1 is GTSNPN and CDR2 is SVGIG (reference sequence). Participants were aged about 18 to 89 years from some 24 US areas. The chain links TRBV30 to TRBJ1-1; no clear D. Specimen: PBMCs or T cells enriched from blood (not recorded which). The receptor's source is a middle-aged man who had recovered from COVID-19. The CDR3 is CAWSPRNTEAFF. CDR3 nucleotide sequence: TGTGCCTGGAGTCCCAGGAACACTGAAGCTTTCTTT.